A selection of T cell receptor beta chains follows, all from one sample in a study of blood T cell repertoires in COVID-19. Produced via immunoSEQ multiplex PCR; TCRdb's table is partial and in-frame only. The sample includes 150,000 to 200,000 clones, about 89% of them seen just once. Sequencing input: peripheral blood. The receptors shown here come from a man between 65 and 80 years old with acute or convalescent COVID-19. The CDR3 runs from the conserved cysteine through the conserved F or W. The D gene is left open where the match is weak. Clone size is not always given. Where it is, it says once, few, many or a class for expanded clones.

>TRBV3-1/TRBV3-2|-|TRBJ1-2|TRBD1
CASSQEDREHGYTF
TGTGCCAGCAGCCAAGAGGACAGGGAACATGGCTACACCTTC
>TRBV30|-|TRBJ1-1|TRBD1
CAWTLNRGDTEAFF
TGTGCCTGGACTCTCAACAGGGGCGACACTGAAGCTTTCTTT
>TRBV28|-|TRBJ2-6|-
CASSLQISGANVLTF
TGTGCCAGCAGTTTACAAATCTCTGGGGCCAACGTCCTGACTTTC
>TRBV2|-|TRBJ2-2|TRBD1
CATGQTANTGELFF
TGTGCCACGGGACAGACCGCGAACACCGGGGAGCTGTTTTTT
>TRBV6-5|-|TRBJ2-3|-
CASSSGGASNTQYF
TGTGCCAGCAGTTCCGGAGGGGCATCCAATACGCAGTATTTT
>TRBV4-1|-|TRBJ2-7|-
CASSQNNRVGEQYF
TGCGCCAGCAGCCAAAACAACAGGGTAGGAGAGCAGTACTTC
>TRBV2|once|TRBJ1-1|TRBD1
CASRRTGRTEAFF
TGTGCCAGCAGGAGGACAGGGCGCACTGAAGCTTTCTTT
>TRBV7-9|few|TRBJ1-3|-
CASSFIGGTSGNTIYF
TGTGCCAGCAGCTTTATTGGGGGCACCTCTGGAAACACCATATATTTT
>TRBV28|-|TRBJ2-3|TRBD1
CASSWTGTGPRPDTQYF
TGTGCCAGCAGTTGGACCGGGACAGGGCCCCGTCCAGATACGCAGTATTTT
>TRBV7-2|-|TRBJ1-1|-
CASSFSGGQTEAFF
TGTGCCAGCAGCTTCTCGGGAGGGCAGACTGAAGCTTTCTTT
>TRBV2|-|TRBJ2-5|-
CASSAGETQYF
TGTGCCAGCAGTGCAGGGGAGACCCAGTACTTC
>TRBV9|-|TRBJ2-5|-
CASSAGLPRPQETQYF
TGTGCCAGCAGCGCCGGACTCCCGCGCCCACAAGAGACCCAGTACTTC
>TRBV11-2|-|TRBJ1-2|TRBD1
CASSSGRGQLDGYTF
TGTGCCAGCAGCTCAGGCAGGGGGCAATTGGATGGCTACACCTTC
>TRBV28|-|TRBJ2-1|TRBD2
CASSFLGASGRPREQFF
TGTGCCAGCAGTTTCCTCGGGGCTAGCGGGAGACCGAGGGAGCAGTTCTTC
>TRBV5-1|-|TRBJ2-7|TRBD1
CASSLARQGYEQYF
TGCGCCAGCAGCTTGGCGAGACAGGGATACGAGCAGTACTTC
>TRBV6-5|-|TRBJ1-1|TRBD1
CASRPPGQGPSFF
TGTGCCAGCAGACCCCCGGGACAGGGACCTTCTTTCTTT
>TRBV19|once|TRBJ2-3|TRBD2
CASKGPTSGGTDTQYF
TGTGCCAGTAAAGGCCCGACTAGCGGGGGCACAGATACGCAGTATTTT
>TRBV5-1|-|TRBJ2-7|TRBD1
CASSEVGQGYEQYF
TGCGCCAGCAGCGAAGTTGGACAGGGCTACGAGCAGTACTTC
>TRBV5-1|-|TRBJ2-3|TRBD2
CASSIAGWTDTQYF
TGCGCCAGCAGCATAGCGGGATGGACAGATACGCAGTATTTT
>TRBV5-1|few|TRBJ1-6|TRBD1
CASSLGQGLSPLHF
TGCGCCAGCAGCTTAGGACAGGGACTGTCACCCCTCCACTTT
>TRBV2|-|TRBJ1-1|-
CASSEIVREAFF
TGTGCCAGCAGTGAAATCGTCAGGGAAGCTTTCTTT
>TRBV5-5|-|TRBJ1-4|TRBD1
CASSSLTGSVEKLFF
TGTGCCAGCAGCTCCCTGACAGGGTCAGTCGAAAAACTGTTTTTT
>TRBV5-1|-|TRBJ1-2|-
CASSFRLGGNPSGYTF
TGCGCCAGCAGCTTTCGGTTGGGGGGGAACCCGAGTGGCTACACCTTC
>TRBV6-4|-|TRBJ2-3|-
CASTDRSRSSTDTQYF
TGTGCCAGCACCGACCGTAGTAGGAGTTCCACAGATACGCAGTATTTT
>TRBV7-9|-|TRBJ2-1|TRBD2
CASITGTSGNEQFF
TGTGCCAGCATTACCGGGACTAGCGGCAATGAGCAGTTCTTC
>TRBV27|-|TRBJ2-5|TRBD2
CASRPSSGGWEETQYF
TGTGCCAGCAGACCTTCTAGCGGGGGGTGGGAAGAGACCCAGTACTTC
>TRBV4-2|-|TRBJ2-3|TRBD2
CASSLGTSGVTDTQYF
TGTGCCAGCAGCCTAGGGACTAGCGGGGTCACAGATACGCAGTATTTT
>TRBV11-2|-|TRBJ1-3|-
CASSSNRASASGNTIYF
TGTGCCAGCAGCTCGAACAGGGCCTCAGCCTCTGGAAACACCATATATTTT
>TRBV5-1|-|TRBJ2-6|-
CASRNTGANVLTF
TGCGCCAGCAGGAACACGGGGGCCAACGTCCTGACTTTC
>TRBV12-3/TRBV12-4|-|TRBJ2-5|-
CASSLRETQYF
TGTGCCAGCAGCCTCCGGGAGACCCAGTACTTC
>TRBV30|-|TRBJ1-2|-
CVRVEGVGYGYTF
TGTGTGCGGGTCGAAGGAGTGGGGTATGGCTACACCTTC
>TRBV6-1|-|TRBJ1-1|TRBD1
CASSVSLAGGQNTEAFF
TGTGCCAGCAGTGTTTCCCTGGCAGGGGGCCAGAACACTGAAGCTTTCTTT